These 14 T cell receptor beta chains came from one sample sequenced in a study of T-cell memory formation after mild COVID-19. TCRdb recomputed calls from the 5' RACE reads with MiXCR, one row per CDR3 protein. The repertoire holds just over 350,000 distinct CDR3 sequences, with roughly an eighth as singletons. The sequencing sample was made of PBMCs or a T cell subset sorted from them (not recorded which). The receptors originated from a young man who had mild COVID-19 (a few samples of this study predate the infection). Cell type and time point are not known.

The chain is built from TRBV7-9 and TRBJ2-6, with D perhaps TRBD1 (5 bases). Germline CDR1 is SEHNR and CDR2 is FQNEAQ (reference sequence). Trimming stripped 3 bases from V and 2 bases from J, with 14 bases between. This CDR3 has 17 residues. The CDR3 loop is CASSFSNWGAGANVLTF. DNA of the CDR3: TGTGCCAGCAGCTTTAGTAACTGGGGCGCTGGGGCCAACGTCCTGACTTTC.

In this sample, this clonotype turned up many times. The CDR3 loop reads CATSRGGNQPQHF. The CDR3 nucleotides are TGTGCCACCAGCAGGGGTGGCAATCAGCCCCAGCATTTT. The rearrangement uses TRBV15 and TRBJ1-5; D gene ambiguous. Germline values: CDR1 LNHNV, CDR2 YYDKDF (reference sequence). The length of the CDR3 is 13 residues. V was trimmed by 3 bases and J by 2 bases, leaving 5 bases between them.

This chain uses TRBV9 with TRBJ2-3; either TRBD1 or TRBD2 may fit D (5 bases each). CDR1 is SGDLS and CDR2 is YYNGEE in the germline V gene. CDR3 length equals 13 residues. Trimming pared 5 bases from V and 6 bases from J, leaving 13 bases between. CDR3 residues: CASRRSGTDTQYF. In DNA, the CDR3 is TGTGCCAGCAGGAGATCAGGGACCGATACGCAGTATTTT.

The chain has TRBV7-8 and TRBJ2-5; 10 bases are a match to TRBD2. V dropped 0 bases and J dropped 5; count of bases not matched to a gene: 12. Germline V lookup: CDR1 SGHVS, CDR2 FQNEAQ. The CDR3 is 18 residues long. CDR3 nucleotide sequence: TGTGCCAGCAGCTTAGCAACTAGCGGGGAAGCAACCCAGGAGACCCAGTACTTC. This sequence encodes CASSLATSGEATQETQYF. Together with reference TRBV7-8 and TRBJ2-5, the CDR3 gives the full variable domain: GAGVSQSPRYKVAKRGQDVALRCDPISGHVSLFWYQQALGQGPEFLTYFQNEAQLDKSGLPSDRFFAERPEGSVSTLKIQRTQQEDSAVYLCASSLATSGEATQETQYFGPGTRLLVL.

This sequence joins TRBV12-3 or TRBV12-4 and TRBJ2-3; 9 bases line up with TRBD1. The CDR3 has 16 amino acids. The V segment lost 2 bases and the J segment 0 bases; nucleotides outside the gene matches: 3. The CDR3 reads CASSLTGTGSTDTQYF. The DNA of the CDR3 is TGTGCCAGCAGTTTAACCGGGACAGGGAGCACAGATACGCAGTATTTT.

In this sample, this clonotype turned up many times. The CDR3 nucleotides are TGTGCCAGCAGCTTGGGGACGGAGTACAATGAGCAGTTCTTC. Its translation is CASSLGTEYNEQFF. This sequence joins TRBV5-4 and TRBJ2-1; D not certain. This CDR3 is 14 amino acids long. Trimming shortened V by 0 bases and J by 4 bases, and 8 bases separated the two germline ends. Germline V gene sequence: CDR1 SGHNT, CDR2 YYREEE (reference sequence).

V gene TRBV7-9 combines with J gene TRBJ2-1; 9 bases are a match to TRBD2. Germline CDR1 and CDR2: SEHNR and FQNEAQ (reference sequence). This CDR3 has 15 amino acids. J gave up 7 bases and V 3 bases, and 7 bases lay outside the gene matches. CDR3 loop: CASSFVGLARNEQFF. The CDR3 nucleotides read TGTGCCAGCAGCTTCGTCGGACTAGCGCGGAATGAGCAGTTCTTC.

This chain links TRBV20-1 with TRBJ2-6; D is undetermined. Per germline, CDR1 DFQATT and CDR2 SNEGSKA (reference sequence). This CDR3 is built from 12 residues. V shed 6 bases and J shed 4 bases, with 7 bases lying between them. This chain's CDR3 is CSARAGANVLTF. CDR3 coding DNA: TGCAGTGCCCGTGCCGGGGCCAACGTCCTGACTTTC.

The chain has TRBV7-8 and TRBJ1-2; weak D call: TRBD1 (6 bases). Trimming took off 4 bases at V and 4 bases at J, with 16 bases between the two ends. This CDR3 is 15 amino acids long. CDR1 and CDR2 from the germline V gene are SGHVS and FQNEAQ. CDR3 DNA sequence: TGTGCCAGCAGCTCAACAGGGTTAAGATCCTATGGCTACACCTTC. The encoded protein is CASSSTGLRSYGYTF.

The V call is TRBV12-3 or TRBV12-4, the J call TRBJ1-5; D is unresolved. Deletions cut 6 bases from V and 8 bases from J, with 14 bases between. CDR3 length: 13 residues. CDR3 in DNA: TGTGCCAGCAGCTCAGGCGCCTCAAAGCCCCAGCATTTT. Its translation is CASSSGASKPQHF.

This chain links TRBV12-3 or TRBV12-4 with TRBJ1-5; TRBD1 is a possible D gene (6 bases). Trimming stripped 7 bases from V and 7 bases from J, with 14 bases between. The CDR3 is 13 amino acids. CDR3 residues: CASTVGGPQPQHF. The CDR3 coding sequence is TGTGCCAGCACCGTGGGGGGGCCCCAGCCCCAGCATTTT.

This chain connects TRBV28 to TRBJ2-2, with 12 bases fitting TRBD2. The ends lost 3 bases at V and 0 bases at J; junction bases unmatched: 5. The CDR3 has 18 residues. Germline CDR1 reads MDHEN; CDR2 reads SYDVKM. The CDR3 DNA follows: TGTGCCAGCAGTTTCCCGGGACTAGCGGGTGCGAACACCGGGGAGCTGTTTTTT. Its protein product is CASSFPGLAGANTGELFF.

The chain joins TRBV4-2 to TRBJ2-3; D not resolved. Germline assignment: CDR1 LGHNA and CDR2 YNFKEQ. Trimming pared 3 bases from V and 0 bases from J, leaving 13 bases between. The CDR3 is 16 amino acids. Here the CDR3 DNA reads TGTGCCAGCAGCCAGATGGACGGTGCTAGCACAGATACGCAGTATTTT. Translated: CASSQMDGASTDTQYF.

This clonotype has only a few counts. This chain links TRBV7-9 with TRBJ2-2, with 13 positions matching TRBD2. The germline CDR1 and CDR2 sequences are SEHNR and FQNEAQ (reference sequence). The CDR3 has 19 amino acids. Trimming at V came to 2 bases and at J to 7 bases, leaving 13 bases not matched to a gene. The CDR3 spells CASSLPPGLAGAEVGELFF. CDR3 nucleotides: TGTGCCAGCAGCTTACCCCCAGGACTAGCGGGGGCTGAGGTCGGGGAGCTGTTTTTT.